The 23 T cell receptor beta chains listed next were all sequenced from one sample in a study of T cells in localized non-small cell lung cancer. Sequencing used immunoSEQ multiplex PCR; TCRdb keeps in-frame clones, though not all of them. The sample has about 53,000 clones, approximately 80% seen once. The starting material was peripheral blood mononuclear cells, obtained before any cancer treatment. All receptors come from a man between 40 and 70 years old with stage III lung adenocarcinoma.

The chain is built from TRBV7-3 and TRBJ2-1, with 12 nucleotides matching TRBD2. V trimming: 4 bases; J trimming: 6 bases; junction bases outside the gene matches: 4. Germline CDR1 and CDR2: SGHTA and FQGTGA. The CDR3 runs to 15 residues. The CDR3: CASSSTSGGLNEQFF. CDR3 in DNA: TGTGCCAGCAGCTCGACTAGCGGGGGACTCAATGAGCAGTTCTTC.

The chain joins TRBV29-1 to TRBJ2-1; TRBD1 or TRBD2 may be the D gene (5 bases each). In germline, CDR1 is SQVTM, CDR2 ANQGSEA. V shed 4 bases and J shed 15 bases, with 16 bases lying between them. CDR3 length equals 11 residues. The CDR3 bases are TGCAGCGTTGTCCAGGGACGGGCAGGGTTCTTC. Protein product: CSVVQGRAGFF.

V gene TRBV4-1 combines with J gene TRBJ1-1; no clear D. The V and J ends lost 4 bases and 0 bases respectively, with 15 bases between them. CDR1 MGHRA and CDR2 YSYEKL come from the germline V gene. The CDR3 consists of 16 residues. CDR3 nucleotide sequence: TGCGCCAGCAGCCCCAGTAGGGTGTCCATGAACACTGAAGCTTTCTTT. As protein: CASSPSRVSMNTEAFF.

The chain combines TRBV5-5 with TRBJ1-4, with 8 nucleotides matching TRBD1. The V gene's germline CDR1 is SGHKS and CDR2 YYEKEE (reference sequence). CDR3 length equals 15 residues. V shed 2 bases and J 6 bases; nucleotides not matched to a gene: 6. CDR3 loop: CASSFSGGAYEKLFF. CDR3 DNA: TGTGCCAGCAGCTTTTCAGGGGGCGCGTATGAAAAACTGTTTTTT.

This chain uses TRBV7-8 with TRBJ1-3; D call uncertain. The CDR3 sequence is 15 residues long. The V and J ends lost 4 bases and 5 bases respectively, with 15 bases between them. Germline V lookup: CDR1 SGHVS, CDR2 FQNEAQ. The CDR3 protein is CASSSGRASRNTIYF. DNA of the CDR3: TGTGCCAGCAGCTCTGGGAGGGCCTCGCGAAACACCATATATTTT.

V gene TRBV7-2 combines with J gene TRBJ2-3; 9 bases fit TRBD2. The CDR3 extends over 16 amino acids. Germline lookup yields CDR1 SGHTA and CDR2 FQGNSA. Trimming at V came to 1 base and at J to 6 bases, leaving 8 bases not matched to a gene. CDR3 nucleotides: TGTGCCAGCAGCTTAGTAGCGGGGGCCCCAGGGGATACGCAGTATTTT. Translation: CASSLVAGAPGDTQYF.

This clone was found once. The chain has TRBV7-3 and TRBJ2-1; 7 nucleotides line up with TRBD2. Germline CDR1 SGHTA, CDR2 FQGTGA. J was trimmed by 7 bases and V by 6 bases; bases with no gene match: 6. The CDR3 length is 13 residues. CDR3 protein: CASSQTSANEQFF. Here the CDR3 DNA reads TGTGCCAGCAGTCAAACTAGCGCGAATGAGCAGTTCTTC.

The CDR3 loop reads CASSHTPTGGRTYEQYF. As DNA, the CDR3 is TGTGCCAGTAGCCATACCCCAACAGGGGGCAGGACCTACGAGCAGTACTTC. The chain has TRBV19 and TRBJ2-7; 9 nucleotides align to TRBD1. From germline, CDR1 is LNHDA and CDR2 SQIVND (reference sequence). Trimming at V came to 6 bases and at J to 2 bases, leaving 14 bases not matched to a gene. The CDR3 spans 17 residues. Full variable domain (outside the CDR3, taken from reference TRBV19 and TRBJ2-7): DGGITQSPKYLFRKEGQNVTLSCEQNLNHDAMYWYRQDPGQGLRLIYYSQIVNDFQKGDIAEGYSVSREKKESFPLTVTSAQKNPTAFYLCASSHTPTGGRTYEQYFGPGTRLTVT.

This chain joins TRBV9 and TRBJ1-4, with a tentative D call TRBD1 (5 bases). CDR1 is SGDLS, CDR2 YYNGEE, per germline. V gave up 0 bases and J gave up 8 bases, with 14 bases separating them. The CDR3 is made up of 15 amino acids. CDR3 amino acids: CASSVEDSESEKLFF. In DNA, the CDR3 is TGTGCCAGCAGCGTAGAAGACAGTGAATCCGAAAAACTGTTTTTT.

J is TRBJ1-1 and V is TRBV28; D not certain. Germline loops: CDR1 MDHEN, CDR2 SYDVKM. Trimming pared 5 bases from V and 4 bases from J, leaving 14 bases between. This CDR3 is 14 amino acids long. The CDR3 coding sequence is TGTGCCAGCAGTCCCGGAGGGCTGGGCACTGAAGCTTTCTTT. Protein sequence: CASSPGGLGTEAFF.

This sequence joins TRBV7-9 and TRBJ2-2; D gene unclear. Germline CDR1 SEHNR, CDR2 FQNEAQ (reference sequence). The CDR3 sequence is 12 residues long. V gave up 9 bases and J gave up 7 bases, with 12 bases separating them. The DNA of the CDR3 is TGTGCCAGTGTTAACCTCGACGGGGAGCTGTTTTTT. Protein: CASVNLDGELFF.

DNA of the CDR3: TGTGCCAGCAGTCGCCCGACTAGCGGGTCCTACAATGAGCAGTTCTTC. Amino acid sequence: CASSRPTSGSYNEQFF. The rearrangement links TRBV27 to TRBJ2-1, with 10 bases lining up with TRBD2. There are 16 residues in the CDR3. Germline CDR1 is MNHEY and CDR2 is SMNVEV (reference sequence). V dropped 5 bases and J dropped 1; count of bases not matched to a gene: 5.

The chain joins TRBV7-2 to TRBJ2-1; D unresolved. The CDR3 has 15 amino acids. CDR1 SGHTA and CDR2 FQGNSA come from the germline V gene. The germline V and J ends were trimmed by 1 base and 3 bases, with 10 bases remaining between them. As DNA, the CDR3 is TGTGCCAGCAGCTTAGATAGGGCGAACTACAATGAGCAGTTCTTC. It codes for CASSLDRANYNEQFF. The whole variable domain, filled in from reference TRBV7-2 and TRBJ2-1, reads GAGVSQSPSNKVTEKGKDVELRCDPISGHTALYWYRQSLGQGLEFLIYFQGNSAPDKSGLPSDRFSAERTGGSVSTLTIQRTQQEDSAVYLCASSLDRANYNEQFFGPGTRLTVL.

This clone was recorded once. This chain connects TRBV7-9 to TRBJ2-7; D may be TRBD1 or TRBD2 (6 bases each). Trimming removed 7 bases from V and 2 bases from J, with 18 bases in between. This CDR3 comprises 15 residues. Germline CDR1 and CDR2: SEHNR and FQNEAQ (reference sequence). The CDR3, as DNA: TGTGCCAGCACCGAGTTTCGGGGGCTTCCCTACGAGCAGTACTTC. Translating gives CASTEFRGLPYEQYF.

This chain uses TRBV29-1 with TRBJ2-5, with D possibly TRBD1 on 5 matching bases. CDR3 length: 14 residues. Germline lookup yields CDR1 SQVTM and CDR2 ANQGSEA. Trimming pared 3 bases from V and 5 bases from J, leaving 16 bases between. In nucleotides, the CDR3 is TGCAGCGTTGAGCAGGGCGAAGGGGTTGAGACCCAGTACTTC. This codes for CSVEQGEGVETQYF.

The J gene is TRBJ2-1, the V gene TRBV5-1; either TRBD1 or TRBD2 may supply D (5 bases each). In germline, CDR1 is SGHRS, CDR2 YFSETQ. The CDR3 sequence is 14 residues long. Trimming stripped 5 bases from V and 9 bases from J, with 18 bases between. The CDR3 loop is CASSPRGGEGEQFF. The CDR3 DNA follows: TGCGCCAGCAGTCCCCGGGGCGGTGAAGGTGAGCAGTTCTTC.

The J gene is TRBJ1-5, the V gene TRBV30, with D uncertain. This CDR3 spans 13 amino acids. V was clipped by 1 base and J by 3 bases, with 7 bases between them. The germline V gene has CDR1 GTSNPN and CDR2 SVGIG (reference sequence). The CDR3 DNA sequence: TGTGCCTGGAGTGGCGGATTCAATCAGCCCCAGCATTTT. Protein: CAWSGGFNQPQHF. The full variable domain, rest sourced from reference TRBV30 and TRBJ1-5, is SQTIHQWPATLVQPVGSPLSLECTVEGTSNPNLYWYRQAAGRGLQLLFYSVGIGQISSEVPQNLSASRPQDRQFILSSKKLLLSDSGFYLCAWSGGFNQPQHFGDGTRLSIL.

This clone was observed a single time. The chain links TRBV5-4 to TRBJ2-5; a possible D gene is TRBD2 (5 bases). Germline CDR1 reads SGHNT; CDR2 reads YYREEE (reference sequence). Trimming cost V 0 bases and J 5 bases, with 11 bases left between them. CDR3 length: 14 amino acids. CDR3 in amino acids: CASSLGGNGETQYF. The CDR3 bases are TGTGCCAGCAGCTTGGGAGGGAACGGGGAGACCCAGTACTTC.

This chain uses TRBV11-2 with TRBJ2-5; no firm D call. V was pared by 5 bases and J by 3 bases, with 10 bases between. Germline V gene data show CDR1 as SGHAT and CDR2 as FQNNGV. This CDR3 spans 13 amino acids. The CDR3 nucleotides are TGTGCCAGCAGCCCGCTCCCGAAAGAGACCCAGTACTTC. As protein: CASSPLPKETQYF.

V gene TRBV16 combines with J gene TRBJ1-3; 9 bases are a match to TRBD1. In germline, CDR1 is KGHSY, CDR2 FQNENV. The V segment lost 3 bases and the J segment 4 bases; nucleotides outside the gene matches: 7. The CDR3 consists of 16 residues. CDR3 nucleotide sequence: TGTGCCAGCAGCCATTCAGGGACAGGGAGCGGAAACACCATATATTTT. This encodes CASSHSGTGSGNTIYF.

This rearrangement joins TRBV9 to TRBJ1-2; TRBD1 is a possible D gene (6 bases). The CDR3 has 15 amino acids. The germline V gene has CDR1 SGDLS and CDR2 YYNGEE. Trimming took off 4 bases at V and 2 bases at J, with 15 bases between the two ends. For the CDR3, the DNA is TGTGCCAGCAGCAACCTGACAGGCGGGAACTATGGCTACACCTTC. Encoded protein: CASSNLTGGNYGYTF.

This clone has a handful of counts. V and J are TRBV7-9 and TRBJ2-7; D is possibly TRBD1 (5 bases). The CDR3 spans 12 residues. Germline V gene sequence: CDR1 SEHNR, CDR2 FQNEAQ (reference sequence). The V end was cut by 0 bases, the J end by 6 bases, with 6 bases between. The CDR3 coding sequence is TGTGCCAGCAGCTTAGCAGGGGTCGAGCAGTACTTC. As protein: CASSLAGVEQYF.

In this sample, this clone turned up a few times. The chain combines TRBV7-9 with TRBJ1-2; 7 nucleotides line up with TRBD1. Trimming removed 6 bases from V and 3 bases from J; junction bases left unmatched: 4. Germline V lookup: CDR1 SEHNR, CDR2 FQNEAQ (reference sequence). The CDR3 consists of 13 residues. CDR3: CASSLTGDYGYTF. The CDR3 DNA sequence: TGTGCCAGCAGTCTAACAGGGGACTATGGCTACACCTTC.